The present entry profiles one T cell receptor beta chain with its context. Trimming took off 3 bases at V and 5 bases at J, with 4 bases between the two ends. The CDR3 is 11 amino acids. Germline V CDR1 and CDR2: SGHTA, FQGNSA. This sample is drawn from a study of Ad26.COV2.S vaccination and SARS-CoV-2 variants. Sequencing used immunoSEQ multiplex PCR; TCRdb keeps in-frame clones, though not all of them. The top ten hold 2.9% of the sample, which has a few hundred thousand clones, about 83% seen once. As for treatment: some 20 received Ad26.COV2.S at low or high dose, single or two shots; about 5 received placebo; per-sample allocation not given. Specimens were obtained on day 63 following the first vaccine or placebo injection.

This specimen consisted of peripheral blood, obtained in a trial of Ad26.COV2.S vaccine versus placebo. This chain connects TRBV7-2 to TRBJ1-2; the D is unclear. This receptor was obtained from a person aged 18-65 years who received the Ad26.COV2.S COVID-19 vaccine or a placebo. CDR3 residues: CASSLAYGYTF. CDR3 nucleotides: TGTGCCAGCAGCTTGGCGTATGGCTACACCTTC.